This note documents a single T cell receptor (beta chain) sequence. This sample was included in a study of metastatic and nonmetastatic thyroid tumors. Background on the study: Samples came from malignant and benign thyroid patients, and repertoires were compared across blood and tumor or nodule tissue.

Each patient went into thyroid surgery without having received any treatment. Trimming cost V 2 bases and J 0 bases, with 8 bases left between them. Germline V lookup: CDR1 MDHEN, CDR2 SYDVKM. CDR3 length equals 14 residues. Under the authors' procedure: Variation in CDR3 across clinicopathological groups served as the basis for constructing a distant-metastasis classifier in papillary thyroid cancer. Via MiXCR, TCRdb re-called the PCR reads. The authors' filters were not applied to this entry. The sample includes approximately 22,000 clones, more than 15% of them seen just once. The chain carries TRBV28 and TRBJ2-7; no clear D gene. The sequencing sample was made of tumor tissue. The sequence derives from a female donor with papillary thyroid cancer or a benign thyroid nodule (not recorded which). Some clones in this sample may be carry-over from other donors' samples. This CDR3 reads CASSLIGTSYEQYF. CDR3 in DNA: TGTGCCAGCAGTTTAATTGGAACCTCCTACGAGCAGTACTTC. The variable domain in full, completed from reference TRBV28 and TRBJ2-7, reads DVKVTQSSRYLVKRTGEKVFLECVQDMDHENMFWYRQDPGLGLRLIYFSYDVKMKEKGDIPEGYSVSREKKERFSLILESASTNQTSMYLCASSLIGTSYEQYFGPGTRLTVT.